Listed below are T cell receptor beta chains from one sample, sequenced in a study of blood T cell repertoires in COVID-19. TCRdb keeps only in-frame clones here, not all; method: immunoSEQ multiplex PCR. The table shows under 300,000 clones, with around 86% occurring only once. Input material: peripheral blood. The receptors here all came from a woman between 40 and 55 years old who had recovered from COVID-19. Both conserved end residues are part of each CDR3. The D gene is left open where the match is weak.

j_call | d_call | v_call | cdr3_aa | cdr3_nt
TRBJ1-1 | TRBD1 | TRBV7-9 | CASNSDRLNTEAFF | TGTGCCAGCAACTCGGACAGGCTGAACACTGAAGCTTTCTTT
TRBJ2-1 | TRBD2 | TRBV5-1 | CASSLGSGRSNEQFF | TGCGCCAGCAGCTTGGGTAGCGGGAGATCCAATGAGCAGTTCTTC
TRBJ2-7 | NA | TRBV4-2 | CASSQGARESYEQYF | TGTGCCAGCAGCCAAGGGGCTCGGGAGTCCTACGAGCAGTACTTC
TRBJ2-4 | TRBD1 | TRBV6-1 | CASSDRGLGDIQYF | TGTGCCAGCAGTGACAGGGGGCTCGGGGACATTCAGTACTTC
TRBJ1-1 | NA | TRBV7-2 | CASSSITANTEAFF | TGTGCCAGCAGCTCAATCACAGCGAACACTGAAGCTTTCTTT
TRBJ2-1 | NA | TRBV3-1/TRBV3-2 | CASSQGAHEQFF | TGTGCCAGCAGCCAGGGGGCGCATGAGCAGTTCTTC
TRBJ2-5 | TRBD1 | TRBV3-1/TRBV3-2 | CASSPRTGGQETQYF | TGTGCCAGCAGCCCCCGGACAGGGGGCCAAGAGACCCAGTACTTC
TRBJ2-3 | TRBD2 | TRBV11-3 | CASSRLAFTDTQYF | TGTGCCAGCAGCCGACTAGCGTTCACAGATACGCAGTATTTT
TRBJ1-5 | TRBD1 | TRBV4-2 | CASSQATGGDQPQHF | TGTGCCAGCAGCCAAGCGACAGGGGGGGATCAGCCCCAGCATTTT
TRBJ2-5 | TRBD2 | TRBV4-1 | CASSQVRSSSGPQETQYF | TGCGCCAGCAGCCAAGTCCGTTCAAGTAGCGGGCCCCAAGAGACCCAGTACTTC
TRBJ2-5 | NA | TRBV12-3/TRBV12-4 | CASSFAEETQYF | TGTGCCAGCAGTTTCGCAGAAGAGACCCAGTACTTC
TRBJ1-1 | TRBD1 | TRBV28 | CASLSGTGKGYTEAFF | TGTGCCAGCCTTTCCGGGACAGGGAAGGGGTACACTGAAGCTTTCTTT
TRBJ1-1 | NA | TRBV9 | CASSVGPFLDTEAFF | TGTGCCAGCAGCGTAGGGCCGTTCCTGGACACTGAAGCTTTCTTT
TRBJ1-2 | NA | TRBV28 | CASSPGGNYGYTF | TGTGCCAGCAGCCCAGGCGGGAACTATGGCTACACCTTC
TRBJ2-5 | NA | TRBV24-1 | CATSDSRGETQYF | TGTGCCACCAGTGATTCCCGAGGGGAGACCCAGTACTTC